A single sample gave rise to the 2 T cell receptor beta chains below, sequenced in a study of T cell responses to AZD1222 COVID-19 vaccine. Assay used: immunoSEQ multiplex PCR; TCRdb lists only in-frame clones, some missing. The sample records about 130,000 clones, approximately 93% being singletons. The sequencing used peripheral blood, collected on day 0 of AZD1222 vaccination. Every receptor here comes from an adult in good health.

The chain combines TRBV5-6 with TRBJ2-2; weak D call: TRBD2 (6 bases). The germline gives CDR1 SGHDT, CDR2 YYEEEE. This CDR3 is built from 15 residues. Trimming took 7 bases from V and 0 from J, leaving 13 bases between them. The CDR3 sequence: CASRRDSANTGELFF. The CDR3 DNA sequence: TGTGCCAGCCGGAGGGACTCCGCGAACACCGGGGAGCTGTTTTTT.

This chain links TRBV5-4 with TRBJ2-3; D is tentatively TRBD1 or TRBD2 (5 bases each). This CDR3 region has 15 residues. The ends were cut back, 3 bases at V and 0 bases at J, with 11 bases in the middle. Germline V gives CDR1 SGHNT, CDR2 YYREEE (reference sequence). CDR3 sequence (DNA): TGTGCCAGCAGCTACGACAGCGGTAGCACAGATACGCAGTATTTT. The encoded protein is CASSYDSGSTDTQYF.